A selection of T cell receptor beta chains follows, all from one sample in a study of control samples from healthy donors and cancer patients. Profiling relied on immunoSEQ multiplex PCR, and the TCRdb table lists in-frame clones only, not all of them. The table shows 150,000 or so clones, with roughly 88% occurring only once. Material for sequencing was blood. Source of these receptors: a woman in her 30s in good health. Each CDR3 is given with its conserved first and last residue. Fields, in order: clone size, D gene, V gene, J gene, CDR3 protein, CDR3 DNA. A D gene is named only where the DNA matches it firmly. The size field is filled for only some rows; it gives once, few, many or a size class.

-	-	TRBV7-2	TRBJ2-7	CASSQGQRSFYEQYF	TGTGCCAGCAGCCAAGGACAGCGTTCTTTCTACGAGCAGTACTTC
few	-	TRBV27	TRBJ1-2	CASSPRGRPLINYGYTF	TGTGCCAGCAGTCCCCGCGGACGGCCTCTGATTAACTATGGCTACACCTTC
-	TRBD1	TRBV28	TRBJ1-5	CASSFNTGTGMYSNQPQHF	TGTGCCAGCAGTTTCAATACCGGGACAGGCATGTATAGCAATCAGCCCCAGCATTTT
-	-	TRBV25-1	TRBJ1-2	CASSLGRGGYTF	TGTGCCAGCAGCTTAGGGAGGGGCGGCTACACCTTC
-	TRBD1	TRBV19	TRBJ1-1	CASSMWTGGLLNTEAFF	TGTGCCAGTAGTATGTGGACAGGGGGTCTATTGAACACTGAAGCTTTCTTT
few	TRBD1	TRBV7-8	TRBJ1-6	CASSYWTGYNSPLHF	TGTGCCAGCAGCTATTGGACAGGGTATAATTCACCCCTCCACTTT
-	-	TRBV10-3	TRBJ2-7	CAISGTDTYEQYF	TGTGCCATCAGTGGGACCGACACCTACGAGCAGTACTTC
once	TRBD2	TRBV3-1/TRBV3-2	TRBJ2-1	CASSQPGLAGYNEQFF	TGTGCCAGCAGCCAACCCGGACTAGCGGGATACAATGAGCAGTTCTTC
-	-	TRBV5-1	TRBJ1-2	CASSLNGKQSYGYTF	TGCGCCAGCAGCTTGAACGGGAAGCAATCCTATGGCTACACCTTC
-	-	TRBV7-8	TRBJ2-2	CASSSVVHTGELFF	TGTGCCAGCAGCTCCGTCGTCCACACCGGGGAGCTGTTTTTT
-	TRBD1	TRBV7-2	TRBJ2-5	CASSSDRGRLDF	TGTGCCAGCAGCTCGGACAGGGGGCGCTTAGACTTC
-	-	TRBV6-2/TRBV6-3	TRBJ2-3	CASSYRPSNPTDTQYF	TGTGCCAGCAGTTACCGACCCTCCAACCCCACAGATACGCAGTATTTT
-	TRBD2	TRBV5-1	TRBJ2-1	CASSLNGLAVRDEQFF	TGCGCCAGCAGCCTGAACGGACTAGCGGTTAGGGATGAGCAGTTCTTC
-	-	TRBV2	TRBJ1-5	CASLQEPSNQPQHF	TGTGCCAGCCTACAGGAGCCTAGCAATCAGCCCCAGCATTTT
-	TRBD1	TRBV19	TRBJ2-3	CASRKGQGDTQYF	TGTGCCAGTAGGAAAGGACAGGGAGATACGCAGTATTTT
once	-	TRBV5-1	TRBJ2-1	CASSLGGEQFF	TGCGCCAGCAGCTTGGGTGGAGAGCAGTTCTTC
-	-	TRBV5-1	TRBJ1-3	CASSPGIGGSAGNTIYF	TGCGCCAGCAGCCCGGGAATCGGGGGCTCGGCTGGAAACACCATATATTTT
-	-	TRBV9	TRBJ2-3	CASSVSWGGADTQYF	TGTGCCAGCAGCGTTTCGTGGGGGGGCGCAGATACGCAGTATTTT
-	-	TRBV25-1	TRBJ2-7	CARGDSSYEQYF	TGTGCCCGAGGAGACAGTAGCTACGAGCAGTACTTC
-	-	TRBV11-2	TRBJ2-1	CASSLVLQDSDEQFF	TGTGCCAGCAGCTTAGTGTTACAGGATTCAGATGAGCAGTTCTTC
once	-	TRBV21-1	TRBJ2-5	CASSKGHRETQYF	TGTGCCAGCAGCAAGGGCCACCGGGAGACCCAGTACTTC
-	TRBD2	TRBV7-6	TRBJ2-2	CASSPPRGGGGELFF	TGTGCCAGCAGCCCCCCGAGGGGCGGGGGCGGGGAGCTGTTTTTT
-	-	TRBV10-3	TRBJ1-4	CAISESSSYEKLFF	TGTGCCATCAGTGAGTCGTCCTCATATGAAAAACTGTTTTTT